This TCR beta chain was profiled in a study of T cell changes during pregnancy in multiple sclerosis. Clones were read by immunoSEQ multiplex PCR, and TCRdb kept only the in-frame ones, dropping some. The profile shows fewer than 70,000 clones, roughly nine tenths of them singletons. This CDR3 comprises 14 residues. With 3 bases clipped from V and 6 bases from J, the junction kept 6 bases outside the gene matches. The germline V gene encodes CDR1 SGHNT and CDR2 YYREEE (reference sequence). Sequencing was performed on peripheral blood, taken in the first trimester of pregnancy. This sequence joins TRBV5-4 and TRBJ1-2; 9 nucleotides match TRBD1. The TCR sequence derives from a female donor with multiple sclerosis, enrolled in a pregnancy study. The CDR3 DNA reads as TGTGCCAGCAGCTCGGGACAGGGTGTGGATGGCTACACCTTC. The encoded protein is CASSSGQGVDGYTF.